Following are 21 T cell receptor beta chains from one sample sequenced in a study of blood T cell repertoires in COVID-19. TCRdb's table, derived via immunoSEQ multiplex PCR, lists solely in-frame clones and lacks some. The sample holds around 400,000 clones, around 87% seen once. What was sequenced was peripheral blood. The receptors were gathered from a woman under 40 with COVID-19, enrolled during active disease.

The chain has TRBV7-2 and TRBJ2-7; D ambiguous. Germline CDR1 reads SGHTA; CDR2 reads FQGNSA. The V end was cut by 5 bases, the J end by 5 bases, with 19 bases between. The CDR3 contains 15 residues. CDR3: CASSLGRQTRDEQYF. CDR3 coding DNA: TGTGCCAGCAGCCTAGGGCGGCAGACTCGGGACGAGCAGTACTTC.

This clone was seen once. The chain combines TRBV27 with TRBJ1-1, with 11 positions matching TRBD1. The germline gives CDR1 MNHEY, CDR2 SMNVEV (reference sequence). The CDR3 is 16 amino acids. V was clipped by 4 bases and J by 1 base; unmatched bases: 5. The CDR3: CASSSDRGRRNTEAFF. The DNA of the CDR3 is TGTGCCAGCAGTTCGGACAGGGGGCGTCGGAACACTGAAGCTTTCTTT.

The V and J genes are TRBV2 and TRBJ1-3; tentatively, D is TRBD1 (6 bases). Germline loops: CDR1 SNHLY, CDR2 FYNNEI. The CDR3 runs to 12 residues. V was shortened by 8 bases and J by 2 bases, with 7 bases between the two germline ends. The DNA of the CDR3 is TGTGCCAGCGGACAGACTGGAAACACCATATATTTT. Protein product: CASGQTGNTIYF.

The V call is TRBV21-1, the J call TRBJ2-3; the DNA was not used to check the table's D call, TRBD2. TRBV21-1 is assigned pseudogene status. The CDR3 runs to 11 residues. The CDR3 DNA reads as TGTGCCAGCAGCAATGCGGATACGCAGTATTTT. As protein: CASSNADTQYF.

The rearrangement uses TRBV27 and TRBJ2-5; 15 bases align to TRBD2. The V gene end was trimmed by 7 bases and the J gene end by 5 bases; junction bases not matched to a gene: 8. CDR1 MNHEY and CDR2 SMNVEV come from the germline V gene (reference sequence). CDR3 size: 16 residues. The CDR3 coding sequence is TGTGCCAGCACCCCGGGACTAGCGGGAGGACGGGAGACCCAGTACTTC. This gives the protein CASTPGLAGGRETQYF.

V is TRBV10-3 and J is TRBJ1-1; D may be TRBD1 (5 bases). Trimming took 7 bases from V and 2 from J, leaving 11 bases between them. There are 13 residues in the CDR3. Germline V gene lookup returns CDR1 ENHRY and CDR2 SYGVKD. The CDR3 sequence: CAIKSTDNTEAFF. Here the CDR3 DNA reads TGTGCCATCAAGTCGACAGACAACACTGAAGCTTTCTTT.

J is TRBJ2-7 and V is TRBV28, with a tentative D call TRBD1 (5 bases). The CDR3 length is 16 residues. The germline gives CDR1 MDHEN, CDR2 SYDVKM. V was clipped by 1 base and J by 5 bases, with 18 bases between them. The CDR3 is CASSLSNSREYHEQYF. The CDR3 DNA is TGTGCCAGCAGTTTATCAAACTCCAGGGAATACCACGAGCAGTACTTC. Full variable domain (remainder filled in from reference TRBV28 and TRBJ2-7): DVKVTQSSRYLVKRTGEKVFLECVQDMDHENMFWYRQDPGLGLRLIYFSYDVKMKEKGDIPEGYSVSREKKERFSLILESASTNQTSMYLCASSLSNSREYHEQYFGPGTRLTVT.

This chain links TRBV10-3 with TRBJ2-1, with D possibly matching TRBD1 (5 bases). The CDR3 loop spans 14 amino acids. Germline V CDR1 and CDR2: ENHRY, SYGVKD. Deletions cut 0 bases from V and 3 bases from J, with 6 bases between. For the CDR3, the DNA is TGTGCCATCAGTGAGTCGACAGTCTACAATGAGCAGTTCTTC. Protein sequence: CAISESTVYNEQFF.

The V gene is TRBV3-1 (or the pseudogene TRBV3-2), the J gene TRBJ2-1, with TRBD2 identical over 9 bases. The CDR3 has 21 amino acids. The trim removed 7 bases at V and 6 bases at J, leaving 28 bases unmatched. CDR1 is LGHDT, CDR2 YNNKEL, per germline (reference sequence). DNA of the CDR3: TGTGCCAGCACAGGTTCGGGTCTCCTAGCGGGAAGTACTGGGTGGAGCAATGAGCAGTTCTTC. This encodes CASTGSGLLAGSTGWSNEQFF.

The J gene is TRBJ2-7, the V gene TRBV10-1, with no clear D. Germline values: CDR1 WNHNN, CDR2 SYGVQD (reference sequence). V lost 4 bases and J lost 4, with 14 bases in between. CDR3 length equals 14 residues. The CDR3 DNA is TGCGCCAGCAGTGTGCATGATAAGCCGTACGAGCAGTACTTC. Translation: CASSVHDKPYEQYF.

The V and J genes are TRBV6-5 and TRBJ2-5, with D unresolved. The CDR3 extends over 15 amino acids. Deletions cut 6 bases from V and 0 bases from J, with 14 bases between. Germline CDR1 and CDR2: MNHEY and SVGAGI. DNA of the CDR3: TGTGCCAGCAGGACCCAGGCGAGAAACCAAGAGACCCAGTACTTC. This encodes CASRTQARNQETQYF.

The rearrangement uses TRBV5-1 and TRBJ2-5, with D possibly matching TRBD1 (5 bases). Germline assignment: CDR1 SGHRS and CDR2 YFSETQ. The germline V and J ends were trimmed by 4 bases and 6 bases, with 10 bases remaining between them. The CDR3 runs to 12 residues. In DNA, the CDR3 is TGCGCCAGCAGCCCCGACAGCCAGACCCAGTACTTC. Protein product: CASSPDSQTQYF.

This clone was counted a single time. V and J are TRBV5-6 and TRBJ2-1; TRBD2 aligns across 10 bases. The CDR3 totals 15 residues. The V segment lost 4 bases and the J segment 6 bases; nucleotides outside the gene matches: 7. In germline, CDR1 is SGHDT, CDR2 YYEEEE. The CDR3 nucleotides are TGTGCCAGCAGCGCGCTAGCGGGAGAGGCCAATGAGCAGTTCTTC. Protein sequence: CASSALAGEANEQFF.

J is TRBJ1-3 and V is TRBV9; D perhaps matches TRBD1 (5 bases). CDR3 length: 15 residues. Trimming cost V 4 bases and J 0 bases, with 11 bases left between them. Germline values: CDR1 SGDLS, CDR2 YYNGEE. CDR3 sequence reads: CASSPGGDSGNTIYF. CDR3 DNA: TGTGCCAGCAGCCCGGGGGGTGACTCTGGAAACACCATATATTTT.

V and J are TRBV28 and TRBJ1-4, with no clear D. The ends were cut back, 6 bases at V and 7 bases at J, with 15 bases in the middle. Germline CDR1 and CDR2: MDHEN and SYDVKM. The CDR3 runs 14 residues. This CDR3 reads CASSWGGKGEKLFF. CDR3 DNA sequence: TGTGCCAGCAGCTGGGGAGGGAAAGGTGAAAAACTGTTTTTT.

The V gene is TRBV28, the J gene TRBJ1-1, with TRBD1 matching over 7 bases. Trimming removed 2 bases from V and 3 bases from J; junction bases left unmatched: 3. The CDR3 has 14 amino acids. Germline lookup yields CDR1 MDHEN and CDR2 SYDVKM. Here the CDR3 reads CASSLQGVDTEAFF. Written as DNA, the CDR3 is TGTGCCAGCAGTTTACAGGGGGTAGACACTGAAGCTTTCTTT. The variable domain in full, with the rest retrieved from reference TRBV28 and TRBJ1-1, is DVKVTQSSRYLVKRTGEKVFLECVQDMDHENMFWYRQDPGLGLRLIYFSYDVKMKEKGDIPEGYSVSREKKERFSLILESASTNQTSMYLCASSLQGVDTEAFFGQGTRLTVV.

This chain uses TRBV30 with TRBJ1-4; D is ambiguous. With 7 bases removed from V and 1 base from J, the gap between germline ends came to 10 bases. The CDR3 sequence is 13 residues long. CDR1 is GTSNPN, CDR2 SVGIG, per germline (reference sequence). The CDR3 DNA is TGTGCCTCCCGGGATCGAACTAATGAAAAACTGTTTTTT. Translation gives CASRDRTNEKLFF.

The chain joins TRBV28 to TRBJ2-7; 7 bases map to TRBD2. The CDR3 contains 15 residues. CDR1 is MDHEN and CDR2 is SYDVKM in the germline V gene. Trimming at V came to 3 bases and at J to 2 bases, leaving 7 bases not matched to a gene. The CDR3 nucleotides read TGTGCCAGCAGTTTTAAGAGGGAGGGCCCCTACGAGCAGTACTTC. Amino acids: CASSFKREGPYEQYF.

V is TRBV9 and J is TRBJ1-2; D is possibly TRBD1 (6 bases). Germline assignment: CDR1 SGDLS and CDR2 YYNGEE. V gave up 4 bases and J gave up 4 bases, with 14 bases separating them. The CDR3 is made up of 14 amino acids. The CDR3 loop is CASSPHGQPYGYTF. As DNA, the CDR3 is TGTGCCAGCAGCCCTCACGGACAGCCCTATGGCTACACCTTC.

This rearrangement joins TRBV4-3 to TRBJ2-7; unclear D gene. Germline CDR1 and CDR2: LGHNA and YSLEER. The CDR3 has 15 amino acids. V lost 0 bases to trimming and J lost 0 bases, with 9 bases between them. CDR3 sequence reads: CASSQDRHFSYEQYF. CDR3 sequence (DNA): TGCGCCAGCAGCCAAGATCGACACTTCTCCTACGAGCAGTACTTC.

The chain combines TRBV6-4 with TRBJ2-2, with a tentative D call TRBD2 (5 bases). The CDR3 extends over 14 amino acids. From germline, CDR1 is MRHNA and CDR2 SNTAGT. V lost 8 bases, J lost 1 base, and 11 bases lay in between. The CDR3 DNA is TGTGCCAGCTCTTGGGCGGGGAACACCGGGGAGCTGTTTTTT. It specifies CASSWAGNTGELFF.